This T cell receptor (beta chain) was found in a study of T cell repertoires in cytomegalovirus infection (dated by TCRdb to 2018 to 2020). With regard to the full study: The HLA type of each donor mattered for the analysis, because public TCR beta signatures pointed to carriage of CMV infection along with the matching HLA type. Results the study describes overall, beyond this receptor: In the ex vivo response, HLA-C-restricted CMV-specific TCR beta clonotypes were dominant, and in two of eight donors the single most frequent clonotype came from this HLA-C-restricted group. In both this cohort and an independent roughly 330-donor cohort, the cumulative frequency of public TCR beta family members distinguished carriers of CMV infection plus the relevant HLA type.

CDR1 and CDR2, looked up from the germline V gene, are SGHDN and FVKESK. Trimming leaves V shorter by 4 bases and J shorter by 8 bases, with the junction holding 13 bases beyond the gene matches. Its CDR3 holds 16 amino acids, cysteine through phenylalanine. Only the CDR3 region is kept as DNA, spanning 48 bases read in frame from base 1. Sequencing instrument: Illumina HiSeq 1500. TCRdb redid the processing of the public reads, applying fastp at Q25 and MiXCR, and retained in-frame beta chains. Each entry is one CDR3 protein sequence, shown with its most common DNA and genes. This sample gives some 160,000 distinct CDR3 sequences in total; 15% to 20% of them show up just once. The ten largest clones capture under 20% of the sample. As to this clonotype: The antigen it binds to is not known. No base-level quality is on record; no much larger clone is a single base apart.

Sequencing used CD8+ T cells from PBMCs. The TCR sequence derives from a human donor in good health (CMV status not recorded). Some clones in this sample may be carry-over from other donors' samples. The sequence links TRBV14 to TRBJ2-1; a stretch of 8 junction bases matches TRBD1. CDR3 loop: CASSLSRAQGGHEQFF. The DNA is TGTGCCAGCAGCCTTAGTAGGGCACAGGGGGGCCATGAGCAGTTCTTC.